The T cell receptor beta chain described here comes from a study of low-dose radiotherapy and immunotherapy resistance in tumors. Overall study context: Each fraction for Cohort 1 was 0.5 Gy, given every 2 weeks, and the total came to 6.5 Gy. Cyclophosphamide went in intravenously at 200 mg/m2 every two weeks, one day before radiation and immunotherapy. Cohort 2's total reached 13 Gy over 26 weeks, at 1 Gy per fraction every two weeks.

The time point denotes: before trial treatment. Nivolumab, ipilimumab, aspirin, low-dose cyclophosphamide and low-dose radiotherapy were all administered to the donors. The germline gives CDR1 SQVTM, CDR2 ANQGSEA. The CDR3 is made up of 14 amino acids. The V end was cut by 3 bases, the J end by 2 bases, with 12 bases between. At least ten counts were recorded for this clonotype. Alpha and beta chains were covered, as first-strand cDNA relied on TRAV- and TRBV-specific primers. TCRs were amplified for 15 to 25 PCR cycles with a constant-region primer and V-primer adapter. TCRdb re-called the reads with MiXCR, one entry per CDR3 protein. The repertoire includes 65,000 to 90,000 distinct CDR3 sequences, approximately 20% of them detected once, and 4.5% to 7.5% sits in the top ten.

The TCR comes from a male donor with prostate cancer. The sample here was PBMCs, taken before treatment. The chain combines TRBV29-1 with TRBJ2-3; perhaps D is TRBD1 or TRBD2 (5 bases each). For the CDR3, the DNA is TGCAGCGTTGAGGTGGGGACCCTCACAGATACGCAGTATTTT. This sequence encodes CSVEVGTLTDTQYF.